This TCR beta chain was identified during a study of cytomegalovirus exposure and HLA in healthy donors. Turning to the study itself: Ancestry clustering placed 70% to 90% of roughly 410 genotyped donors in the Caucasian-associated cluster. Study observations and caveats: In a later analysis, an Asian-associated ancestry cluster reportedly showed fewer N-insertions than the roughly 730-donor mean. Presence/absence results assume similar sequencing depth per donor, which may not hold.

60 Vbeta and 13 Jbeta primers were used in PCR. In the study's own analysis: There were around 80 million unique TCR beta chains by a later count, and about 11 million of them were shared. Clones were sequenced by immunoSEQ multiplex PCR, and TCRdb holds only the in-frame ones, with some missing. V and J calls and clone size are as listed in that table; D and trimming were resolved from the DNA. The sample includes about 120,000 clones, 74% seen only once; the top ten take 11%. The CDR3 runs 15 residues. Germline V lookup: CDR1 SGHRS, CDR2 YFSETQ. The V and J ends lost 2 bases and 8 bases, in that order; junction bases with no gene match: 5. This clone was detected a few times. Its antigen is currently unknown.

The chain has TRBV5-1 and TRBJ1-6; 9 nucleotides align to TRBD1. The receptor's source is a woman aged 50 to 65 in good health and CMV-seropositive. The material sequenced was PBMCs. The CDR3: CASSFGTGTDSPLHF. The CDR3 DNA reads TGCGCCAGCAGCTTCGGGACAGGGACGGATTCACCCCTCCACTTT.